The 13 T cell receptor beta chains below come from one sample, sequenced in a study of spatial heterogeneity in lung cancer. Time point in this sample: sample taken at primary tumor resection. TCRs were sequenced from unsorted whole RNA of tumor, nontumor lung or PBMC. TCRdb processed the 5' RACE reads anew with MiXCR; each CDR3 protein has one entry. The table shows 5,000 to 5,500 distinct CDR3 sequences, with 30% to 35% occurring only once. The sequences come from PBMCs, collected at surgery. These receptor sequences come from a female donor with early-stage non-small cell lung cancer.

This clonotype was seen only a few times. Since the library was made to target alpha chains, this beta chain is a stray read and its abundance is not meaningful. The J gene is TRBJ2-5, the V gene TRBV20-1; D is perhaps TRBD2 (6 bases). The CDR3 contains 15 residues. Germline CDR1 DFQATT, CDR2 SNEGSKA (reference sequence). Trimming pared 6 bases from V and 2 bases from J, leaving 19 bases between. The CDR3 bases are TGCAGTGCACTTATGCGGGGCGGCTCACAAGAGACCCAGTACTTC. It specifies CSALMRGGSQETQYF.

Remarks on this clonotype: A library made for alpha chains picked up this beta chain off target, so its size means little. The chain employs TRBV28 and TRBJ2-3, with no clear D. CDR3 length equals 13 residues. Trimming took off 6 bases at V and 4 bases at J, with 11 bases between the two ends. Germline CDR1 MDHEN, CDR2 SYDVKM. DNA for the CDR3: TGTGCCAGCAGCCAAGAGACTGCAGATACGCAGTATTTT. It encodes CASSQETADTQYF. Using reference TRBV28 and TRBJ2-3 for the parts outside the CDR3, the full variable domain is DVKVTQSSRYLVKRTGEKVFLECVQDMDHENMFWYRQDPGLGLRLIYFSYDVKMKEKGDIPEGYSVSREKKERFSLILESASTNQTSMYLCASSQETADTQYFGPGTRLTVL.

This clonotype was seen a handful of times. Found in a library prepared for alpha chains, this beta chain is an off-target read, and its abundance has little meaning. The chain combines TRBV3-1 with TRBJ2-3; D unclear. CDR3 length equals 13 residues. Trimming cost V 1 base and J 10 bases, with 12 bases left between them. Germline V gives CDR1 LGHDT, CDR2 YNNKEL (reference sequence). The CDR3 region is CASSQVRNSAQYF. The CDR3 nucleotides read TGTGCCAGCAGCCAAGTACGGAACTCGGCGCAGTATTTT.

About this clonotype: Since the library was made to target alpha chains, this beta chain is a stray read and its abundance is not meaningful. This sequence joins TRBV3-1 and TRBJ2-5; D not certain. The CDR3 has 12 residues. Germline CDR1 is LGHDT and CDR2 is YNNKEL (reference sequence). V was trimmed by 0 bases and J by 5 bases, leaving 4 bases between them. Here the CDR3 reads CASSQDSETQYF. CDR3 DNA: TGTGCCAGCAGCCAAGATTCTGAGACCCAGTACTTC.

Concerning this clonotype itself: This beta chain is an off-target read within a library intended for alpha chains, so its frequency means little. CDR3 sequence (DNA): TGTGCCAGCAGCCCCGCAAGTAGTGCCGGGGAGCTGTTTTTT. Protein: CASSPASSAGELFF. The V and J genes are TRBV28 and TRBJ2-2, with D hard to call. From germline, CDR1 is MDHEN and CDR2 SYDVKM. This CDR3 comprises 14 residues. The V and J ends lost 6 bases and 6 bases respectively, with 14 bases between them.

This clonotype was counted only a few times. With the library built for alpha chains, this beta chain is off target and its frequency is not meaningful. The chain's CDR3 is CASSTSGIRQQQYF. The CDR3 DNA reads TGTGCCAGTAGTACTAGCGGAATACGACAACAGCAGTACTTC. The gene calls are TRBV19 and TRBJ2-7; 7 nucleotides line up with TRBD2. With V trimmed by 4 bases and J by 8 bases, 11 bases remained unmatched. The CDR3 covers 14 residues. CDR1 and CDR2 from the germline V gene are LNHDA and SQIVND (reference sequence).

Of note for this clonotype: This beta chain came through as a stray read in a library set up for alpha chains, and its size says little. This sequence joins TRBV6-2 or TRBV6-3 and TRBJ2-5; 7 nucleotides agree with TRBD1. J gave up 4 bases and V 6 bases, and 8 bases lay outside the gene matches. CDR1 is MNHEY and CDR2 is SVGEGT in the germline V gene. The CDR3 totals 14 residues. CDR3 nucleotide sequence: TGTGCCAGCAGAACCACGACAGGGCGAGAGACCCAGTACTTC. Protein sequence: CASRTTTGRETQYF.

This clonotype turned up a few times. As an off-target read in a library built for alpha chains, this beta chain has a frequency of little significance. The CDR3 is CSVGIGGADTDTQYF. The CDR3 nucleotides read TGCAGCGTTGGGATCGGGGGAGCTGACACAGATACGCAGTATTTT. V and J are TRBV29-1 and TRBJ2-3; D possibly corresponds to TRBD2 (6 bases). Germline lookup yields CDR1 SQVTM and CDR2 ANQGSEA. The CDR3 contains 15 residues. Trimming pared 4 bases from V and 2 bases from J, leaving 16 bases between.

A few counts support this clonotype. This beta chain is a stray read from a library made for alpha chains; its abundance is not meaningful. This chain joins TRBV7-8 and TRBJ2-3, with D unresolved. V lost 5 bases, J lost 4 bases, and 4 bases lay in between. Germline CDR1 reads SGHVS; CDR2 reads FQNEAQ. This CDR3 comprises 11 residues. CDR3 region: CASSRADTQYF. CDR3 in DNA: TGTGCCAGCAGCCGGGCAGATACGCAGTATTTT. Looking up the rest from reference TRBV7-8 and TRBJ2-3 gives the full variable domain: GAGVSQSPRYKVAKRGQDVALRCDPISGHVSLFWYQQALGQGPEFLTYFQNEAQLDKSGLPSDRFFAERPEGSVSTLKIQRTQQEDSAVYLCASSRADTQYFGPGTRLTVL.

Details on this clonotype: Because this beta chain is a stray read in a library intended to capture alpha chains, its abundance should not be given much weight. The chain combines TRBV30 with TRBJ2-7; TRBD1 might be the D (5 bases). V dropped 0 bases and J dropped 3 bases, with 6 bases sitting between them. Per germline, CDR1 GTSNPN and CDR2 SVGIG (reference sequence). The CDR3 has 12 residues. The CDR3, as DNA: TGTGCCTGGAGTGTTACAGGCTACGAGCAGTACTTC. It translates to CAWSVTGYEQYF.

This clonotype appeared a single time. This beta chain is a stray read from a library made for alpha chains; its abundance is not meaningful. This sequence joins TRBV7-2 and TRBJ2-7; D may be TRBD1 or TRBD2 (6 bases each). Looked up from germline, CDR1 is SGHTA and CDR2 is FQGNSA. This CDR3 is built from 17 residues. V was cut by 5 bases and J by 4 bases, with 24 bases left in between. CDR3 sequence: CASSLGALGGGAYEQYF. CDR3 DNA sequence: TGTGCCAGCAGCCTAGGGGCTCTAGGAGGGGGTGCTTACGAGCAGTACTTC.

As regards this clonotype: Little can be read into the size of this beta chain, an off-target read in a library designed for alpha chains. The rearrangement joins TRBV7-6 to TRBJ2-1; no firm D call. Trimming stripped 4 bases from V and 9 bases from J, with 13 bases between. The CDR3 has 13 amino acids. CDR1 SGHVS and CDR2 FNYEAQ come from the germline V gene. CDR3 region: CASSSSRPSEQFF. The CDR3 bases are TGTGCCAGCAGCTCTTCTAGGCCGAGTGAGCAGTTCTTC.

As to this clonotype: Found in a library prepared for alpha chains, this beta chain is an off-target read, and its abundance has little meaning. This chain connects TRBV3-1 to TRBJ2-1; 8 bases fit TRBD1. Per the germline V gene, CDR1 is LGHDT and CDR2 is YNNKEL (reference sequence). This CDR3 region has 16 residues. V shed 0 bases, J shed 6 bases, and the junction held 7 bases outside the gene matches. This CDR3 reads CASSQDPDRAVNEQFF. The DNA for the CDR3 is TGTGCCAGCAGCCAAGATCCGGACAGGGCGGTCAATGAGCAGTTCTTC.